The 20 T cell receptor beta chains below all came from one sample that was sequenced in a study of blood T cell repertoires in COVID-19. Assay: immunoSEQ multiplex PCR; the TCRdb copy retains only in-frame clones and omits some. The sample records 45,000 to 65,000 clones, around nine tenths being singletons. Material for sequencing was peripheral blood. The receptor source for this set is a human donor in a cohort sampled during active COVID-19.

The chain has TRBV7-3 and TRBJ1-3; the D gene is possibly TRBD1 (6 bases). The CDR3 has 14 residues. The germline V and J ends were trimmed by 5 bases and 2 bases, with 10 bases remaining between them. CDR1 is SGHTA and CDR2 is FQGTGA in the germline V gene. In DNA form, the CDR3 reads TGTGCCAGCAGCGTACAGGGAACTGGAAACACCATATATTTT. It specifies CASSVQGTGNTIYF.

A few counts support this clone. The genes are TRBV2 and TRBJ1-2; D perhaps matches TRBD1 (6 bases). Germline CDR1 and CDR2: SNHLY and FYNNEI. The CDR3 is 15 residues long. V was pared by 7 bases and J by 5 bases, with 20 bases between. CDR3 coding DNA: TGTGCCAGCACTAACGTAGAGGGACAAGATTATGGCTACACCTTC. Protein: CASTNVEGQDYGYTF. Full variable domain (rest looked up from reference TRBV2 and TRBJ1-2): EPEVTQTPSHQVTQMGQEVILRCVPISNHLYFYWYRQILGQKVEFLVSFYNNEISEKSEIFDDQFSVERPDGSNFTLKIRSTKLEDSAMYFCASTNVEGQDYGYTFGSGTRLTVV.

The chain joins TRBV7-3 to TRBJ2-6; TRBD1 matches 7 bases. Germline assignment: CDR1 SGHTA and CDR2 FQGTGA. Losses at the gene ends were 5 bases for V and 3 bases for J; bases not matched to a gene: 7. The CDR3 spans 16 residues. The CDR3 nucleotides read TGTGCCAGCAGCGCGACAGGGCTCGGTGGGGCCAACGTCCTGACTTTC. Translated: CASSATGLGGANVLTF. The full variable domain, completed using reference TRBV7-3 and TRBJ2-6, is GAGVSQTPSNKVTEKGKYVELRCDPISGHTALYWYRQSLGQGPEFLIYFQGTGAADDSGLPNDRFFAVRPEGSVSTLKIQRTERGDSAVYLCASSATGLGGANVLTFGAGSRLTVL.

V usage is TRBV7-2 and J usage is TRBJ2-1, with D perhaps matching TRBD2 (5 bases). CDR3 length: 14 amino acids. Trimming removed 1 base at V and 4 bases at J, with 8 bases between. The germline gives CDR1 SGHTA, CDR2 FQGNSA. The chain's CDR3 is CASSLGLAYNEQFF. The CDR3 DNA reads as TGTGCCAGCAGCTTAGGCCTAGCTTACAATGAGCAGTTCTTC.

This rearrangement joins TRBV6-5 to TRBJ2-1; tentative D call: TRBD2 (6 bases). V was pared by 6 bases and J by 9 bases, with 12 bases between. Per germline, CDR1 MNHEY and CDR2 SVGAGI. This CDR3 contains 12 residues. The CDR3 DNA follows: TGTGCCAGCAGCCCGGTGGGGGGTGAGCAGTTCTTC. Translated, it gives CASSPVGGEQFF.

The chain carries TRBV9 and TRBJ1-6; 7 nucleotides match TRBD1. V shed 4 bases, J shed 6 bases, and the junction held 7 bases outside the gene matches. CDR1 and CDR2 (germline): SGDLS, YYNGEE. This CDR3 has 15 amino acids. In DNA form, the CDR3 reads TGTGCCAGCAGCCCTCTCAGGGGGTCTAATTCACCCCTCCACTTT. Its translation is CASSPLRGSNSPLHF.

This chain uses TRBV6-1 with TRBJ1-2; tentatively, D is TRBD1 (6 bases). The germline V and J ends were trimmed by 2 bases and 8 bases, with 15 bases remaining between them. The CDR3 is made up of 14 amino acids. Germline lookup yields CDR1 MNHNS and CDR2 SASEGT. CDR3 sequence: CASSEPGESQGYTF. CDR3 nucleotide sequence: TGTGCCAGCAGTGAACCAGGGGAGTCGCAAGGCTACACCTTC.

This sequence joins TRBV28 and TRBJ2-1, with D perhaps matching TRBD1 or TRBD2 (11 bases each). Germline V gene lookup returns CDR1 MDHEN and CDR2 SYDVKM. Trimming cost V 4 bases and J 11 bases, with 27 bases left between them. CDR3 length: 17 residues. The CDR3 sequence is CASSSGQGALAGEKQFF. The CDR3 DNA reads as TGTGCCAGCAGTTCCGGACAGGGGGCACTAGCGGGAGAGAAGCAGTTCTTC.

V usage is TRBV20-1 and J usage is TRBJ2-1, with D tentatively TRBD2 (6 bases). CDR3 size: 13 residues. Between the trimmed V and J ends, which lost 3 bases and 6 bases, there was a span of 12 bases. Germline V gene lookup returns CDR1 DFQATT and CDR2 SNEGSKA (reference sequence). In nucleotides, the CDR3 is TGCAGTGCTAGTAATCCGGAGGGCAATGAGCAGTTCTTC. As protein: CSASNPEGNEQFF.

The J gene is TRBJ2-3, the V gene TRBV5-6; 10 positions match TRBD1. This CDR3 is 16 amino acids long. CDR1 SGHDT and CDR2 YYEEEE come from the germline V gene. Trimming cost V 3 bases and J 3 bases; bases outside gene matches: 7. The CDR3 protein is CASSSQPGQGTDTQYF. The CDR3, as DNA: TGTGCCAGCAGCTCCCAACCGGGACAGGGGACAGATACGCAGTATTTT.

J is TRBJ2-1 and V is TRBV11-2; TRBD1 matches 7 bases. From germline, CDR1 is SGHAT and CDR2 FQNNGV. V was pared by 0 bases and J by 6 bases, with 5 bases of the junction left unmatched. The CDR3 totals 15 residues. The CDR3 sequence is CASSLDHGQANEQFF. Here the CDR3 DNA reads TGTGCCAGCAGCTTAGATCACGGACAGGCCAATGAGCAGTTCTTC.

This clone was seen only once. V and J are TRBV19 and TRBJ2-5; TRBD1 aligns across 7 bases. CDR3 size: 14 residues. The germline V gene has CDR1 LNHDA and CDR2 SQIVND (reference sequence). V shed 3 bases, J shed 5 bases, and the junction held 6 bases outside the gene matches. The CDR3 DNA reads TGTGCCAGTAGTATCGGACAGGCCGGGGAGACCCAGTACTTC. This gives the protein CASSIGQAGETQYF.

This CDR3 is CASGSTRETSSYNEQFF. Here the CDR3 DNA reads TGTGCTAGTGGTTCGACGAGGGAGACTAGCTCCTACAATGAGCAGTTCTTC. This sequence joins TRBV12-5 and TRBJ2-1; perhaps TRBD2 as D (6 bases). V lost 4 bases and J lost 0, with 16 bases in between. Per germline, CDR1 LGHNT and CDR2 FRNRAP. There are 17 residues in the CDR3.

The genes are TRBV19 and TRBJ2-5, with D unresolved. The CDR3 covers 11 residues. V gave up 6 bases and J gave up 9 bases, with 11 bases separating them. CDR1 LNHDA and CDR2 SQIVND come from the germline V gene (reference sequence). DNA of the CDR3: TGTGCCAGTAGCAACCCCCGGGCCCAGTACTTC. This gives the protein CASSNPRAQYF.

The CDR3 loop reads CASSLGQRQPQHF. DNA of the CDR3: TGTGCCAGCAGCCTCGGCCAGCGGCAGCCCCAGCATTTT. V gene TRBV3-1 (or the pseudogene TRBV3-2) combines with J gene TRBJ1-5; D is undetermined. The CDR3 has 13 amino acids. Trimming pared 4 bases from V and 7 bases from J, leaving 11 bases between. Germline CDR1 and CDR2: LGHDT and YNNKEL (reference sequence).

This chain connects TRBV7-9 to TRBJ1-1; D is unclear. Germline V CDR1 and CDR2: SEHNR, FQNEAQ (reference sequence). The CDR3 covers 13 residues. The V gene lost 5 bases and the J gene lost 7 bases, with 14 bases spanning the gap. CDR3 DNA sequence: TGTGCCAGCAGCCGAAGAACAGTTCTTGAAGCTTTCTTT. Its protein product is CASSRRTVLEAFF.

V is TRBV6-2 or TRBV6-3 and J is TRBJ1-5; D remains ambiguous. V lost 2 bases to trimming and J lost 1 base, with 12 bases between them. Germline CDR1 MNHEY, CDR2 SVGEGT. CDR3 length equals 16 residues. This CDR3 reads CASSYDGGLSNQPQHF. The CDR3 DNA sequence: TGTGCCAGCAGTTACGACGGAGGATTGAGCAATCAGCCCCAGCATTTT.

The chain links TRBV9 to TRBJ2-5; D remains unclear. Germline CDR1 is SGDLS and CDR2 is YYNGEE. The CDR3 sequence is 15 residues long. V was pared by 3 bases and J by 5 bases, with 17 bases between. CDR3: CASSAPRERSETQYF. CDR3 DNA: TGTGCCAGCAGCGCCCCGAGAGAGAGGAGTGAGACCCAGTACTTC.

J is TRBJ1-5 and V is TRBV10-1, with D unresolved. V lost 3 bases, J lost 6 bases, and 6 bases lay in between. The germline V gene has CDR1 WNHNN and CDR2 SYGVQD (reference sequence). This CDR3 contains 12 residues. The CDR3 reads CASSDTGQPQHF. The CDR3 DNA sequence: TGCGCCAGCAGTGATACGGGTCAGCCCCAGCATTTT.

The sample holds one count of this clone. The chain carries TRBV5-1 and TRBJ2-5; tentatively, D is TRBD1 (5 bases). Germline V gene sequence: CDR1 SGHRS, CDR2 YFSETQ. The V and J ends lost 3 bases and 5 bases respectively, with 14 bases between them. The CDR3 consists of 14 residues. Written as DNA, the CDR3 is TGCGCCAGCAGCTCTGGGCAGGGCCGGGAGACCCAGTACTTC. Protein sequence: CASSSGQGRETQYF.